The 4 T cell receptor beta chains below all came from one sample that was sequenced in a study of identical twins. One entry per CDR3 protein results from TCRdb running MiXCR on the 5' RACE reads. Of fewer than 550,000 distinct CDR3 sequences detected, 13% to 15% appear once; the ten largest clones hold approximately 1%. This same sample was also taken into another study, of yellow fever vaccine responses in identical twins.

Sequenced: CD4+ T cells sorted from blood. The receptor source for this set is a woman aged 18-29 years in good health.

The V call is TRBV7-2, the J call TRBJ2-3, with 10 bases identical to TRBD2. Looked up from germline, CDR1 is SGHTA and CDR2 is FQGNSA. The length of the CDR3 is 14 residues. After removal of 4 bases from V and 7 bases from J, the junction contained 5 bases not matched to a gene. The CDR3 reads CASSSLAGTNTQYF. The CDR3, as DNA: TGTGCCAGCAGCTCACTAGCGGGGACTAATACGCAGTATTTT.

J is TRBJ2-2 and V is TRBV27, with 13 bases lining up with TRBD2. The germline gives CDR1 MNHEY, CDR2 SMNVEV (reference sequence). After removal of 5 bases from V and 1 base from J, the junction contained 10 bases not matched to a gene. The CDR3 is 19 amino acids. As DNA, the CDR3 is TGTGCCAGCAGTAGCGCTGGACTAGCGGGAGAGGGGAACACCGGGGAGCTGTTTTTT. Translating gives CASSSAGLAGEGNTGELFF.

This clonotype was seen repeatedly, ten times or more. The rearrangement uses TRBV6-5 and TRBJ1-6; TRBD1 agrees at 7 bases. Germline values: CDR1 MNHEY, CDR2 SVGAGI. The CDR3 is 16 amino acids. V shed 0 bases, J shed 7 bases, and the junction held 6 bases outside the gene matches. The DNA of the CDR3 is TGTGCCAGCAGTTACTCATTGGGCAGGGGGAATTCACCCCTCCACTTT. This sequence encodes CASSYSLGRGNSPLHF.

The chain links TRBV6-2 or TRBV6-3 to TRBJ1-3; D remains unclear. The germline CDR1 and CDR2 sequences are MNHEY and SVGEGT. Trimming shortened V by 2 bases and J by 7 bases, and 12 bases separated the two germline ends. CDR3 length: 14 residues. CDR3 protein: CASSYGEAGNTIYF. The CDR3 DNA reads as TGTGCCAGCAGTTACGGAGAGGCCGGGAACACCATATATTTT.